The 14 T cell receptor beta chains below come from one sample, sequenced in a study of blood T cells in healthy people across ages. Together with a sample-barcoded 5' primer, a J-beta primer mix was included in a second PCR lasting about 7 to 11 cycles. TCRdb re-called the 5' RACE reads with MiXCR, one entry per CDR3 protein. The sample yields about 620,000 distinct CDR3 sequences, 52% seen once. The material sequenced was blood. The receptors derive from a woman aged 80 or over in good health.

The rearrangement links TRBV11-2 to TRBJ2-3; D uncertain. There are 13 residues in the CDR3. CDR1 and CDR2 from the germline V gene are SGHAT and FQNNGV. The germline V and J ends were trimmed by 1 base and 3 bases, with 5 bases remaining between them. The DNA for the CDR3 is TGTGCCAGCAGCTTAGGTATGACAGATACGCAGTATTTT. Protein: CASSLGMTDTQYF.

This chain connects TRBV27 to TRBJ2-1; 9 bases are a match to TRBD1. Unmatched junction bases numbered 18, after V lost 6 bases and J lost 9 bases. The CDR3 length is 17 residues. The germline V gene encodes CDR1 MNHEY and CDR2 SMNVEV (reference sequence). CDR3 in amino acids: CASSPFPRQGGRGEQFF. In DNA form, the CDR3 reads TGTGCCAGCAGCCCTTTCCCTAGACAGGGGGGAAGGGGTGAGCAGTTCTTC.

V and J are TRBV11-2 and TRBJ2-4; D is perhaps TRBD2 (6 bases). The better agreement between TRBJ2-5 and the DNA end casts doubt on the J call. There are 14 residues in the CDR3. From germline, CDR1 is SGHAT and CDR2 FQNNGV. The CDR3 spells CASSATGLPETQYF. The CDR3 DNA reads TGTGCCAGCAGCGCAACGGGACTCCCTGAGACCCAGTACTTC.

Concerning this clonotype: This could be a read error, since a much larger clone is one nucleotide away. The chain combines TRBV6-5 with TRBJ2-1; 8 bases match TRBD1. The V segment lost 4 bases and the J segment 13 bases; nucleotides outside the gene matches: 15. In germline, CDR1 is MNHEY, CDR2 SVGAGI. The CDR3 sequence is 15 residues long. The CDR3 sequence: CASSSYRGVQETQFF. DNA for the CDR3: TGTGCCAGCAGTTCTTACAGGGGGGTTCAGGAGACCCAGTTCTTC.

There are many counts of this clonotype. The V call is TRBV4-1, the J call TRBJ2-7, with D possibly TRBD2 on 5 matching bases. Trimming removed 1 base from V and 4 bases from J, with 11 bases in between. CDR1 and CDR2 (germline): MGHRA, YSYEKL. This CDR3 spans 14 amino acids. The CDR3 coding sequence is TGCGCCAGCAGCCAAGGAAGCGCGGGTTACGAGCAGTACTTC. Its translation: CASSQGSAGYEQYF.

The V call is TRBV12-3 or TRBV12-4, the J call TRBJ2-3; 12 nucleotides match TRBD2. The CDR3 runs 19 residues. V was pared by 3 bases and J by 1 base, with 11 bases of the junction left unmatched. CDR3 loop: CASSFGLTSGRLGTDTQYF. CDR3 nucleotide sequence: TGTGCCAGCAGTTTTGGTCTAACTAGCGGGAGGCTGGGCACAGATACGCAGTATTTT.

The chain has TRBV7-2 and TRBJ1-2; 9 bases agree with TRBD1. The CDR3 contains 16 residues. The V gene's germline CDR1 is SGHTA and CDR2 FQGNSA. The trim removed 1 base at V and 5 bases at J, leaving 8 bases unmatched. The CDR3 DNA follows: TGTGCCAGCAGCTTAGGCGTGGGACAGGGCAATTATGGCTACACCTTC. Protein sequence: CASSLGVGQGNYGYTF.

This chain links TRBV10-2 with TRBJ2-5; D is perhaps TRBD2 (5 bases). The J call may not be correct, given that the DNA end is closer to TRBJ2-7. Germline assignment: CDR1 WSHSY and CDR2 SAAADI. The CDR3 loop spans 14 amino acids. The CDR3: CASSFGPAGYEQYF. The CDR3 DNA reads TGCGCCAGCAGTTTCGGACCTGCGGGCTACGAGCAGTACTTC.

This rearrangement joins TRBV7-9 to TRBJ2-4; 9 nucleotides agree with TRBD1. Trimming removed 1 base from V and 7 bases from J; junction bases left unmatched: 2. CDR1 SEHNR and CDR2 FQNEAQ come from the germline V gene (reference sequence). The CDR3 totals 14 residues. The CDR3 reads CASSLGQGVNIQYF. The CDR3 DNA reads TGTGCCAGCAGCTTAGGACAGGGGGTCAACATTCAGTACTTC. Drawing the rest from reference TRBV7-9 and TRBJ2-4, the complete variable domain is DTGVSQNPRHKITKRGQNVTFRCDPISEHNRLYWYRQTLGQGPEFLTYFQNEAQLEKSRLLSDRFSAERPKGSFSTLEIQRTEQGDSAMYLCASSLGQGVNIQYFGAGTRLSVL.

The chain uses TRBV20-1 and TRBJ2-1; D gene ambiguous. Germline V gives CDR1 DFQATT, CDR2 SNEGSKA (reference sequence). The V end lost 0 bases, the J end lost 0 bases, and 12 bases lay between the germline ends. This CDR3 contains 16 residues. CDR3 coding DNA: TGCAGTGCTAGAGATCTGACGTCGAGCTCCTACAATGAGCAGTTCTTC. It codes for CSARDLTSSSYNEQFF.

This clonotype was picked up many times. This chain connects TRBV3-1 to TRBJ2-1; D could derive from TRBD1 or TRBD2 (5 bases each). Germline values: CDR1 LGHDT, CDR2 YNNKEL (reference sequence). V lost 4 bases and J lost 4, with 14 bases in between. This CDR3 has 15 residues. The CDR3 region has the DNA TGTGCCAGCAGCCTGAGGGACGGACTGTACAATGAGCAGTTCTTC. Its protein is CASSLRDGLYNEQFF.

This clonotype has at least ten counts. The chain carries TRBV24-1 and TRBJ2-1; D remains ambiguous. This CDR3 is 13 amino acids long. CDR1 and CDR2 (germline): KGHDR, SFDVKD. The V end was cut by 4 bases, the J end by 10 bases, with 13 bases between. The CDR3 nucleotides are TGTGCCACCAGTGAACATATACACGGGGAGCAGTTCTTC. Translated, it gives CATSEHIHGEQFF.

V usage is TRBV6-6 and J usage is TRBJ2-5, with TRBD2 matching over 8 bases. Unmatched junction bases numbered 18, after V lost 7 bases and J lost 11 bases. The length of the CDR3 is 15 residues. Germline V gene sequence: CDR1 MNHNY, CDR2 SVGAGI (reference sequence). The DNA of the CDR3 is TGTGCCAGCACCCCGCTGAGCGGGAGAAAGGGTGAGCAGTACTTC. Residues: CASTPLSGRKGEQYF.

This clonotype was counted many times. Here the CDR3 DNA reads TGTGCCAGCAGCGTGGGGGACACGGGTCAGCCCCAGCATTTT. This translates into CASSVGDTGQPQHF. The J gene is TRBJ1-5, the V gene TRBV9; D possibly corresponds to TRBD1 (6 bases). The CDR3 extends over 14 amino acids. Trimming cost V 2 bases and J 6 bases, with 12 bases left between them. Germline lookup yields CDR1 SGDLS and CDR2 YYNGEE.